Each of the 19 T cell receptor beta chains below was sequenced from the same sample in a study of T cells after yellow fever vaccination. TCRdb recomputed calls from the 5' RACE reads with MiXCR, one row per CDR3 protein. The sample has 120,000 or so distinct CDR3 sequences; roughly 15% are singletons. This sample comprised CD8+ T cells sorted from PBMCs, obtained 5 days after the yellow fever booster vaccination. The source of these receptors is a man aged 18 to 29 who received the YFV17D yellow fever vaccine.

The CDR3 sequence: CASSRVGSLTANTGELFF. DNA for the CDR3: TGTGCCAGCAGCCGCGTAGGGAGTCTAACAGCGAACACCGGGGAGCTGTTTTTT. This chain joins TRBV7-8 and TRBJ2-2, with D maybe TRBD2 (5 bases). Trimming removed 5 bases at V and 0 bases at J, with 19 bases between. Germline CDR1 is SGHVS and CDR2 is FQNEAQ. The CDR3 has 18 residues.

The chain has TRBV7-9 and TRBJ1-1; 10 bases match TRBD1. Germline CDR1 and CDR2: SEHNR and FQNEAQ (reference sequence). The CDR3 is 17 amino acids. Losses at the gene ends were 1 base for V and 0 bases for J; bases not matched to a gene: 5. The CDR3 DNA follows: TGTGCCAGCAGCTTAGAGCCGGGACAGGGGATGAACACTGAAGCTTTCTTT. It translates to CASSLEPGQGMNTEAFF.

The chain recombines TRBV5-5 with TRBJ1-1; no definite D call. The CDR3 loop spans 13 amino acids. CDR1 is SGHKS and CDR2 is YYEKEE in the germline V gene (reference sequence). The germline V and J ends were trimmed by 1 base and 0 bases, with 4 bases remaining between them. The DNA for the CDR3 is TGTGCCAGCAGCTTGTTTGTGAACACTGAAGCTTTCTTT. This encodes CASSLFVNTEAFF.

The chain recombines TRBV9 with TRBJ2-3; D is possibly TRBD1 (5 bases). Trimming took 3 bases from V and 7 from J, leaving 21 bases between them. The CDR3 runs to 16 residues. Germline assignment: CDR1 SGDLS and CDR2 YYNGEE. CDR3 loop: CASSEGPGPQENTQYF. The CDR3 coding sequence is TGTGCCAGCAGCGAAGGGCCAGGACCACAGGAGAATACGCAGTATTTT.

This clonotype was seen at least ten times. The J gene is TRBJ1-2, the V gene TRBV7-9; D ambiguous. The CDR3 extends over 14 amino acids. Trimming took 1 base from V and 5 from J, leaving 11 bases between them. CDR1 and CDR2 from the germline V gene are SEHNR and FQNEAQ (reference sequence). The CDR3 here is CASSLGAGLYGYTF. CDR3 bases: TGTGCCAGCAGCTTAGGGGCGGGGTTATATGGCTACACCTTC.

Details on this clonotype: No conserved phenylalanine or tryptophan ends this CDR3, so it is likely a read error. The chain employs TRBV6-4 and TRBJ2-1; D unclear. This CDR3 region has 13 residues. CDR1 and CDR2 (germline): MRHNA, SNTAGT. V lost 3 bases and J 6 bases, leaving 9 bases between the germline ends. As DNA, the CDR3 is TGTGCCAGCAGTGATGGGTTTGCCAATGAGCAGTTCTTA. It is translated as CASSDGFANEQFL.

The chain joins TRBV4-2 to TRBJ1-1; TRBD1 aligns across 7 bases. Trimming cost V 5 bases and J 4 bases; bases outside gene matches: 7. Germline CDR1 LGHNA, CDR2 YNFKEQ. The CDR3 has 14 residues. The CDR3 sequence is CASSTGARSTEAFF. CDR3 nucleotides: TGTGCCAGCAGCACAGGGGCTCGTAGCACTGAAGCTTTCTTT.

The gene calls are TRBV12-3 or TRBV12-4 and TRBJ2-7; D possibly corresponds to TRBD2 (7 bases). CDR3 length equals 14 residues. The V gene lost 3 bases and the J gene lost 0 bases, with 9 bases spanning the gap. The CDR3: CASSFAGASYEQYF. In DNA, the CDR3 is TGTGCCAGCAGTTTCGCGGGGGCCTCCTACGAGCAGTACTTC.

The V and J genes are TRBV7-9 and TRBJ1-1; maybe TRBD1 (5 bases). Trimming cost V 1 base and J 5 bases, with 14 bases left between them. Germline CDR1 SEHNR, CDR2 FQNEAQ (reference sequence). This CDR3 contains 15 residues. CDR3 bases: TGTGCCAGCAGCTTAGTAGGTTTGGGGGGGACTGAAGCTTTCTTT. Encoded protein: CASSLVGLGGTEAFF.

This chain links TRBV5-1 with TRBJ2-1; D is uncertain. The ends were cut back, 5 bases at V and 6 bases at J, with 12 bases in the middle. Germline V gives CDR1 SGHRS, CDR2 YFSETQ. The CDR3 is made up of 13 amino acids. CDR3: CASRGVPVNEQFF. The CDR3 DNA is TGCGCCAGCAGAGGTGTCCCAGTCAATGAGCAGTTCTTC.

The rearrangement uses TRBV19 and TRBJ2-6; weak D call: TRBD1 (6 bases). The CDR3 runs 16 residues. V was pared by 10 bases and J by 0 bases, with 16 bases between. Germline CDR1 is LNHDA and CDR2 is SQIVND (reference sequence). CDR3 sequence (DNA): TGTGCCACCCTTGGACAGTTTTTCTCTGGGGCCAACGTCCTGACTTTC. As protein: CATLGQFFSGANVLTF. Full variable domain (rest looked up from reference TRBV19 and TRBJ2-6): DGGITQSPKYLFRKEGQNVTLSCEQNLNHDAMYWYRQDPGQGLRLIYYSQIVNDFQKGDIAEGYSVSREKKESFPLTVTSAQKNPTAFYLCATLGQFFSGANVLTFGAGSRLTVL.

The chain links TRBV7-2 to TRBJ2-3; 7 bases align to TRBD2. CDR3 length equals 13 residues. Germline assignment: CDR1 SGHTA and CDR2 FQGNSA. J was trimmed by 6 bases and V by 9 bases; bases with no gene match: 9. The CDR3 spells CASLGLPEDTQYF. The CDR3 DNA reads as TGTGCCAGTTTGGGACTACCCGAGGATACGCAGTATTTT. Supplemented by reference TRBV7-2 and TRBJ2-3, the full variable domain reads GAGVSQSPSNKVTEKGKDVELRCDPISGHTALYWYRQSLGQGLEFLIYFQGNSAPDKSGLPSDRFSAERTGGSVSTLTIQRTQQEDSAVYLCASLGLPEDTQYFGPGTRLTVL.

The rearrangement joins TRBV15 to TRBJ2-5; 11 bases map to TRBD2. This CDR3 spans 15 amino acids. Trimming at V came to 4 bases and at J to 3 bases, leaving 4 bases not matched to a gene. From germline, CDR1 is LNHNV and CDR2 YYDKDF (reference sequence). The chain's CDR3 is CATSTPTSGEETQYF. CDR3 DNA: TGTGCCACCAGCACCCCGACTAGCGGGGAAGAGACCCAGTACTTC.

This clonotype was picked up a small number of times. V usage is TRBV10-1 and J usage is TRBJ2-1; a possible D gene is TRBD2 (5 bases). Germline values: CDR1 WNHNN, CDR2 SYGVQD (reference sequence). This CDR3 has 16 residues. Deletions cut 0 bases from V and 0 bases from J, with 9 bases between. CDR3 in amino acids: CASSESPGGSYNEQFF. The CDR3 nucleotides read TGCGCCAGCAGTGAGTCGCCCGGAGGCTCCTACAATGAGCAGTTCTTC.

J is TRBJ2-3 and V is TRBV5-6; D might be TRBD2 (6 bases). Trimming cost V 7 bases and J 2 bases, with 17 bases left between them. Germline CDR1 reads SGHDT; CDR2 reads YYEEEE. The CDR3 has 15 amino acids. The CDR3 DNA reads as TGTGCCAGCGGTCTCGGGACTCTTTACACAGATACGCAGTATTTT. It encodes CASGLGTLYTDTQYF.

The chain carries TRBV6-5 and TRBJ2-5; D is perhaps TRBD1 (6 bases). The V and J ends lost 3 bases and 5 bases respectively, with 13 bases between them. The CDR3 runs 14 residues. Germline V gene lookup returns CDR1 MNHEY and CDR2 SVGAGI. The CDR3 reads CASSYGGLQETQYF. CDR3 sequence (DNA): TGTGCCAGCAGTTATGGGGGCCTCCAGGAGACCCAGTACTTC.

The genes are TRBV12-3 or TRBV12-4 and TRBJ2-7; tentatively, D is TRBD2 (7 bases). The CDR3 extends over 12 amino acids. V lost 10 bases and J lost 6, with 16 bases in between. CDR3 protein: CATQRGGREQYF. The CDR3 bases are TGTGCCACCCAAAGGGGGGGTCGCGAGCAGTACTTC.

This chain joins TRBV7-3 and TRBJ2-1; D gene uncertain. Germline lookup yields CDR1 SGHTA and CDR2 FQGTGA. This CDR3 has 15 residues. V dropped 2 bases and J dropped 1 base, with 9 bases sitting between them. The DNA of the CDR3 is TGTGCCAGCAGCTTATATGCAACGTCCTACAATGAGCAGTTCTTC. Its protein product is CASSLYATSYNEQFF.

This clonotype showed up just a few times. The rearrangement uses TRBV7-9 and TRBJ2-4, with unresolved D. CDR1 SEHNR and CDR2 FQNEAQ come from the germline V gene (reference sequence). CDR3 length: 16 amino acids. The germline V and J ends were trimmed by 0 bases and 7 bases, with 16 bases remaining between them. The CDR3 reads CASSLAGSDVRNIQYF. DNA of the CDR3: TGTGCCAGCAGCTTAGCTGGATCGGACGTGAGGAACATTCAGTACTTC.